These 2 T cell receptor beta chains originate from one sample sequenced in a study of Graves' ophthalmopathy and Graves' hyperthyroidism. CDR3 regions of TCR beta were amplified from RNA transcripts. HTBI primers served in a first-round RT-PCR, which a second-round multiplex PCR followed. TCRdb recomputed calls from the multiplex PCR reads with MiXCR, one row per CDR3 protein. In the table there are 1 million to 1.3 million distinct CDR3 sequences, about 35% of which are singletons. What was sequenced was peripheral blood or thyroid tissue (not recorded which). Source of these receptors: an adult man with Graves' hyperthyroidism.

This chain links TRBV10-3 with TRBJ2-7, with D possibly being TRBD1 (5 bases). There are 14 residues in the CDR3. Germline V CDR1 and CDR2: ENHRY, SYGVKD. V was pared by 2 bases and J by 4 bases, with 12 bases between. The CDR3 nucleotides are TGTGCCATCAGTGAGCTCAAAGGGGCTTACGAGCAGTACTTC. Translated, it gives CAISELKGAYEQYF.

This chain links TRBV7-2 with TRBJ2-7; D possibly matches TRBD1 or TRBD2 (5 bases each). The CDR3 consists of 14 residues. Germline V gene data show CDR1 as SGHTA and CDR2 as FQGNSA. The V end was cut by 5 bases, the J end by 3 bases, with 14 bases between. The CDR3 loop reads CASSRRGPNYEQYF. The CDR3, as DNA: TGTGCCAGCAGCAGAAGGGGACCCAACTACGAGCAGTACTTC.